This T cell receptor (beta chain) was identified in a study of T cells in Graves' hyperthyroidism and ophthalmopathy. Study-level information: Peripheral blood collection took place at initial diagnosis, before any treatment.

Ophthalmopathy cases met thresholds of Clinical Activity Score at least 3, NOSPECS grade at least 4 and duration under 3 months. This CDR3 is 14 amino acids long. Between the trimmed V and J ends, which lost 0 bases and 7 bases, there was a span of 10 bases. Germline values: CDR1 MNHEY, CDR2 SVGEGT. This clonotype was picked up many times. RNA transcripts yielded amplified TCR beta CDR3 regions. TCR CDR3 underwent first-round RT-PCR with the HTBI primer set. TCRdb reanalysed the multiplex PCR reads using MiXCR and keeps one entry per CDR3 protein. This table holds a few hundred thousand distinct CDR3 sequences, roughly 15% found once.

This chain links TRBV6-2 or TRBV6-3 with TRBJ2-1, with D possibly being TRBD1 or TRBD2 (5 bases each). This TCR came from a woman in her thirties or forties with Graves' ophthalmopathy. Sequenced: blood. The CDR3 coding sequence is TGTGCCAGCAGTTACTCCGGGGCACGAAATGAGCAGTTCTTC. It codes for CASSYSGARNEQFF.